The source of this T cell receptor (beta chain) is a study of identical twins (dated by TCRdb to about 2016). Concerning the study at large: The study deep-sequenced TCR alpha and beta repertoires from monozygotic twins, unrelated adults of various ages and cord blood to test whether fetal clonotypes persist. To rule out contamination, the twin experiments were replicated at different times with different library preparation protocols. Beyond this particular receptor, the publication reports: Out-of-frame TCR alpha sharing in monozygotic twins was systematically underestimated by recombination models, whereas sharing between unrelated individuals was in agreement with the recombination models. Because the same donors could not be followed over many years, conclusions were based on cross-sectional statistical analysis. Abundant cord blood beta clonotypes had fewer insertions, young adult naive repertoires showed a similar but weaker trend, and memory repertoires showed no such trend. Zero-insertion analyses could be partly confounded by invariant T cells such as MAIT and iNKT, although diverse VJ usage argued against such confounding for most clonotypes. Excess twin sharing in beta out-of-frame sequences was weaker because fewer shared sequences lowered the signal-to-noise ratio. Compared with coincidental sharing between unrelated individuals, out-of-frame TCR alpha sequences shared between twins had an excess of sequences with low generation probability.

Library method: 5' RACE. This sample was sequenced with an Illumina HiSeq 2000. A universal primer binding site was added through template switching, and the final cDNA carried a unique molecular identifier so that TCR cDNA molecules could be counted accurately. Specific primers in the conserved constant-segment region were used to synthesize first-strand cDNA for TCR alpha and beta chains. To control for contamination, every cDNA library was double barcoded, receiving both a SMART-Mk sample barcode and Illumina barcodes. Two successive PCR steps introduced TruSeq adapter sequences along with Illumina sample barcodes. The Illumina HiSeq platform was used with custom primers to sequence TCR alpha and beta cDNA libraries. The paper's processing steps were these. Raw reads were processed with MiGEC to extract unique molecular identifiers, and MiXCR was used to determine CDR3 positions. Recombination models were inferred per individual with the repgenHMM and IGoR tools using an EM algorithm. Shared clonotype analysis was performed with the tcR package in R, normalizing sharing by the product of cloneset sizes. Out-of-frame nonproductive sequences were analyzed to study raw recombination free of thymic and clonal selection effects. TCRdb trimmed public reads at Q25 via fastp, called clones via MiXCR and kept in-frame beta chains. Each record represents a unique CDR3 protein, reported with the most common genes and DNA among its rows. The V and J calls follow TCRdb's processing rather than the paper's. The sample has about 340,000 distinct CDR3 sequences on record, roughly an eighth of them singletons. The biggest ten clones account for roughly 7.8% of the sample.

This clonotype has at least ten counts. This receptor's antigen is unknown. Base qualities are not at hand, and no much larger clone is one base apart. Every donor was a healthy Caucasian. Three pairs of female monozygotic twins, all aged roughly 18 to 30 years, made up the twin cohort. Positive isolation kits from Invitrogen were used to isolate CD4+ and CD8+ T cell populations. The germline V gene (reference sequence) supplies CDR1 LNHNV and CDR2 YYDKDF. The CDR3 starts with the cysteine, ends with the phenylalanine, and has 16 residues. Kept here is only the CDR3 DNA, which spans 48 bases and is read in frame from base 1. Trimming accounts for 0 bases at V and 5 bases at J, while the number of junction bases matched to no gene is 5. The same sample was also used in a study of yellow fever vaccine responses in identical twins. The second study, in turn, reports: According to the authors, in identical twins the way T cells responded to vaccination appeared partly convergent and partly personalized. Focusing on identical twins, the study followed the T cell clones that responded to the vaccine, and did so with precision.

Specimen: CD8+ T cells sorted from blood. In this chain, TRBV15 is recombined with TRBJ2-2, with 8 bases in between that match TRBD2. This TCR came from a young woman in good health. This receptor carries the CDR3 CATSRDRAGGTGELFF. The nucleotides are TGTGCCACCAGCAGAGACCGCGCGGGAGGTACCGGGGAGCTGTTTTTT.